These 8 T cell receptor beta chains came from one sample sequenced in a study of blood T cell repertoires in COVID-19. Produced via immunoSEQ multiplex PCR; TCRdb's table is partial and in-frame only. This sample has about 99,000 clones; 89% occur once, and the top ten carry approximately 3.4%. The source material was peripheral blood. The origin of the receptors is a woman in her fifties or sixties with acute or convalescent COVID-19.

This clone was detected a few times. V gene TRBV5-1 combines with J gene TRBJ1-1; possible D gene TRBD1, 6 bases. CDR1 is SGHRS and CDR2 is YFSETQ in the germline V gene. This CDR3 region has 11 residues. Trimming removed 5 bases at V and 7 bases at J, with 9 bases between. CDR3: CASRMDSEAFF. CDR3 DNA: TGCGCCAGCAGGATGGACAGTGAAGCTTTCTTT.

The genes are TRBV6-1 and TRBJ2-1; 7 nucleotides agree with TRBD1. This CDR3 has 15 amino acids. V was pared by 2 bases and J by 0 bases, with 1 base of the junction left unmatched. Germline V CDR1 and CDR2: MNHNS, SASEGT. The CDR3 DNA reads TGTGCCAGCAGTGAATGGGACAGCTCCTACAATGAGCAGTTCTTC. Translation gives CASSEWDSSYNEQFF.

This rearrangement joins TRBV28 to TRBJ1-2; maybe TRBD1 (6 bases). The length of the CDR3 is 16 residues. The germline V gene has CDR1 MDHEN and CDR2 SYDVKM. Trimming shortened V by 4 bases and J by 3 bases, and 18 bases separated the two germline ends. The CDR3 region is CASSYPLGAGHYGYTF. CDR3 coding DNA: TGTGCCAGCAGTTACCCCCTGGGGGCAGGGCACTATGGCTACACCTTC.

This clone was seen a single time. V and J are TRBV19 and TRBJ1-6; weak D call: TRBD1 (6 bases). V was pared by 2 bases and J by 10 bases, with 12 bases between. The CDR3 is 14 residues long. In germline, CDR1 is LNHDA, CDR2 SQIVND (reference sequence). The CDR3 loop is CASSIRGARSPLHF. As DNA, the CDR3 is TGTGCCAGTAGTATACGGGGGGCGAGGTCACCCCTCCACTTT.

The chain couples TRBV28 to TRBJ2-1; 13 bases align to TRBD2. The length of the CDR3 is 18 residues. V was pared by 2 bases and J by 4 bases, with 8 bases of the junction left unmatched. Germline lookup yields CDR1 MDHEN and CDR2 SYDVKM. The CDR3 sequence: CASSLRDRGLAGYNEQFF. DNA of the CDR3: TGTGCCAGCAGTTTACGGGACCGGGGACTAGCGGGATACAATGAGCAGTTCTTC.

The chain is built from TRBV27 and TRBJ1-5; D might be TRBD1 (5 bases). CDR1 and CDR2 from the germline V gene are MNHEY and SMNVEV (reference sequence). The CDR3 spans 15 residues. The V and J ends lost 1 base and 1 base respectively, with 8 bases between them. The CDR3 sequence: CASSLFRGSNQPQHF. The DNA of the CDR3 is TGTGCCAGCAGTTTATTTAGGGGAAGCAATCAGCCCCAGCATTTT.

The chain uses TRBV15 and TRBJ2-3; D not certain. The CDR3 length is 14 residues. The ends were cut back, 3 bases at V and 2 bases at J, with 9 bases in the middle. Germline V gene sequence: CDR1 LNHNV, CDR2 YYDKDF (reference sequence). As DNA, the CDR3 is TGTGCCACCAGCAGTGAACCCTACACAGATACGCAGTATTTT. It encodes CATSSEPYTDTQYF.

The J gene is TRBJ1-5, the V gene TRBV2; 8 bases fit TRBD1. The ends lost 3 bases at V and 6 bases at J; junction bases unmatched: 7. Germline CDR1 SNHLY, CDR2 FYNNEI. CDR3 length equals 15 residues. CDR3 bases: TGTGCCAGCAGTGATATAGGACAGGGTTTTCAGCCCCAGCATTTT. As protein: CASSDIGQGFQPQHF.